These 18 T cell receptor beta chains originate from one sample sequenced in a study of shared clonotypes between healthy human individuals. The protocol was immunoSEQ multiplex PCR, while the TCRdb copy is restricted to in-frame clones and leaves out a portion. The sample lists 2 million to 3 million clones; more than 90% were seen once. The specimen was naive CD4+ T cells sorted from blood. Subset denoted: CD45RA+ positively selected. These receptors all come from a man between 18 and 29 years old in good health.

The V and J genes are TRBV29-1 and TRBJ2-5; possible D gene TRBD1, 5 bases. This CDR3 has 10 amino acids. The germline gives CDR1 SQVTM, CDR2 ANQGSEA. The germline V and J ends were trimmed by 4 bases and 9 bases, with 9 bases remaining between them. The CDR3 DNA reads as TGCAGCGTTGTCAGGGTAGCCCAGTACTTC. It codes for CSVVRVAQYF.

This rearrangement joins TRBV6-5 to TRBJ2-7; TRBD1 agrees at 8 bases. V lost 2 bases, J lost 1 base, and 4 bases stayed unmatched. There are 15 residues in the CDR3. Germline lookup yields CDR1 MNHEY and CDR2 SVGAGI. The CDR3 DNA is TGTGCCAGCAGTTACGACAGGGGACTTTCCTACGAGCAGTACTTC. It is translated as CASSYDRGLSYEQYF.

The chain combines TRBV18 with TRBJ1-2, with D perhaps matching TRBD1 (5 bases). Germline CDR1 reads KGHSH; CDR2 reads LQKENI. This CDR3 has 15 amino acids. V dropped 3 bases and J dropped 3 bases, with 14 bases sitting between them. This CDR3 is CASSPGFGGDYGYTF. The CDR3 DNA reads TGTGCCAGCTCACCCGGGTTTGGGGGAGACTATGGCTACACCTTC.

The chain carries TRBV19 and TRBJ2-3, with D possibly matching TRBD2 (5 bases). V was pared by 6 bases and J by 8 bases, with 21 bases between. CDR3 length: 15 amino acids. Germline CDR1 LNHDA, CDR2 SQIVND (reference sequence). In DNA form, the CDR3 reads TGTGCCAGTAGCCCCGACCCGACTGCGAGCGGTACGCAGTATTTT. Translating gives CASSPDPTASGTQYF. The variable domain in full, with the rest retrieved from reference TRBV19 and TRBJ2-3, is DGGITQSPKYLFRKEGQNVTLSCEQNLNHDAMYWYRQDPGQGLRLIYYSQIVNDFQKGDIAEGYSVSREKKESFPLTVTSAQKNPTAFYLCASSPDPTASGTQYFGPGTRLTVL.

The CDR3 loop is CAWLQGGTDTQYF. The CDR3 DNA is TGTGCCTGGCTCCAGGGAGGCACAGATACGCAGTATTTT. The V call is TRBV30, the J call TRBJ2-3; D is perhaps TRBD1 or TRBD2 (5 bases each). V dropped 5 bases and J dropped 1 base, with 10 bases sitting between them. The CDR3 has 13 amino acids. The germline gives CDR1 GTSNPN, CDR2 SVGIG (reference sequence).

Worth noting for this clone: The same CDR3 is also encoded by other DNA sequences in this sample. The chain has TRBV5-1 and TRBJ2-1; TRBD1 is a possible D gene (5 bases). Germline V CDR1 and CDR2: SGHRS, YFSETQ. There are 15 residues in the CDR3. The V end lost 2 bases, the J end lost 0 bases, and 9 bases lay between the germline ends. For the CDR3, the DNA is TGCGCCAGCAGCTTAGGGGCAAGCTCCTACAATGAGCAGTTCTTC. Its protein product is CASSLGASSYNEQFF.

The chain has TRBV14 and TRBJ1-2, with TRBD1 identical over 8 bases. This CDR3 has 15 residues. Germline V lookup: CDR1 SGHDN, CDR2 FVKESK. The V gene end was trimmed by 4 bases and the J gene end by 0 bases; junction bases not matched to a gene: 4. The CDR3 spells CASSRVQGANYGYTF. DNA for the CDR3: TGTGCCAGCAGCCGAGTACAGGGGGCTAACTATGGCTACACCTTC.

The rearrangement uses TRBV10-3 and TRBJ2-7; 9 bases agree with TRBD1. With V trimmed by 0 bases and J by 4 bases, 4 bases remained unmatched. The CDR3 contains 15 residues. Germline-derived CDR1 and CDR2 are ENHRY and SYGVKD. The CDR3 DNA reads TGTGCCATCAGTGAGTCCCCGGACAGGGGTTACGAGCAGTACTTC. It encodes CAISESPDRGYEQYF.

The J gene is TRBJ1-3, the V gene TRBV6-6; D may be TRBD1 (5 bases). Trimming removed 4 bases from V and 0 bases from J, with 10 bases in between. The CDR3 extends over 15 amino acids. Germline CDR1 MNHNY, CDR2 SVGAGI (reference sequence). Here the CDR3 DNA reads TGTGCCAGCAGTTTCCCAGGGAGCTCTGGAAACACCATATATTTT. Amino acid sequence: CASSFPGSSGNTIYF.

This clone showed up just once. CDR3 in DNA: TGTGCCAGCAGAGGGACCTCCGAGAATCAGCCCCAGCATTTT. It is translated as CASRGTSENQPQHF. The chain uses TRBV6-5 and TRBJ1-5; TRBD1 might be the D (5 bases). There are 14 residues in the CDR3. CDR1 and CDR2 from the germline V gene are MNHEY and SVGAGI. Trimming took 6 bases from V and 4 from J, leaving 13 bases between them.

This clone has more than one count but fewer than ten. The rearrangement links TRBV18 to TRBJ1-5, with 7 bases lining up with TRBD1. V dropped 1 base and J dropped 3; count of bases not matched to a gene: 6. Per the germline V gene, CDR1 is KGHSH and CDR2 is LQKENI. The CDR3 contains 16 residues. CDR3 bases: TGTGCCAGCTCACCACGAGGGGGCAGAGACAATCAGCCCCAGCATTTT. Amino acids: CASSPRGGRDNQPQHF.

The chain has TRBV7-6 and TRBJ2-1, with a tentative D call TRBD2 (5 bases). This CDR3 has 15 residues. Deletions cut 2 bases from V and 2 bases from J, with 10 bases between. Germline V gives CDR1 SGHVS, CDR2 FNYEAQ. In nucleotides, the CDR3 is TGTGCCAGCAGCTTATCTAGCAGCCCCTACAATGAGCAGTTCTTC. It yields the protein CASSLSSSPYNEQFF.

This clone was recorded once. The chain has TRBV27 and TRBJ1-1, with TRBD1 identical over 8 bases. The CDR3 length is 13 residues. Germline-derived CDR1 and CDR2 are MNHEY and SMNVEV (reference sequence). With V trimmed by 7 bases and J by 4 bases, 5 bases remained unmatched. This CDR3 is CASTSTGGTEAFF. CDR3 sequence (DNA): TGTGCCAGCACCTCAACAGGGGGCACTGAAGCTTTCTTT.

This rearrangement joins TRBV6-5 to TRBJ1-2; 9 nucleotides agree with TRBD1. V lost 4 bases to trimming and J lost 5 bases; unmatched junction nucleotides: 8. The CDR3 runs to 15 residues. Germline lookup yields CDR1 MNHEY and CDR2 SVGAGI. CDR3 loop: CASSSLGQGAYGYTF. The DNA for the CDR3 is TGTGCCAGCAGTTCCCTGGGACAGGGAGCGTATGGCTACACCTTC.

The CDR3 sequence is CASSLDRGGSPLHF. As DNA, the CDR3 is TGTGCCAGCTCGTTGGACAGGGGCGGTTCACCCCTCCACTTT. The chain carries TRBV18 and TRBJ1-6; 9 bases align to TRBD1. The V and J ends lost 6 bases and 9 bases, in that order; junction bases with no gene match: 6. The germline CDR1 and CDR2 sequences are KGHSH and LQKENI. CDR3 length: 14 amino acids.

The chain links TRBV30 to TRBJ2-3; D may be TRBD1 (5 bases). V was shortened by 8 bases and J by 5 bases, with 14 bases between the two germline ends. The germline gives CDR1 GTSNPN, CDR2 SVGIG (reference sequence). This CDR3 contains 12 residues. Written as DNA, the CDR3 is TGTGCCCTAAGCAGGGTTCAAGATACGCAGTATTTT. Its translation is CALSRVQDTQYF.

The genes are TRBV19 and TRBJ2-7; 10 bases align to TRBD1. The J segment lost 4 bases and the V segment lost 5 bases, leaving 8 bases of the junction unmatched. The germline V gene has CDR1 LNHDA and CDR2 SQIVND (reference sequence). The CDR3 consists of 15 residues. The CDR3 sequence is CASSQTGTGDYEQYF. The CDR3 DNA sequence: TGTGCCAGTAGTCAAACCGGGACAGGGGATTACGAGCAGTACTTC.

The chain employs TRBV4-1 and TRBJ2-1; possibly TRBD1 or TRBD2 for D (5 bases each). Trimming cost V 4 bases and J 4 bases, with 26 bases left between them. CDR3 length: 19 residues. Germline loops: CDR1 MGHRA, CDR2 YSYEKL. The CDR3 coding sequence is TGCGCCAGCAGCCTTAAGGGGACGCAGACTTTTGTACAGTACAATGAGCAGTTCTTC. Its translation: CASSLKGTQTFVQYNEQFF.